The source of this T cell receptor beta chain is a study of T cell repertoires in cytomegalovirus infection. Study as a whole: CMV epitopes that were recently identified and HLA-C-restricted were used alongside well-studied HLA-B-restricted ones. CMV infection together with matching HLA type was indicated by public TCR beta signatures. Overall study results and limits: Identification of carriers of CMV plus the relevant HLA was performed using cumulative public TCR beta family frequency. HLA-C-restricted CMV clonotypes gave the most frequent clonotype in two of eight donors.

TCRdb re-called the reads with MiXCR, one entry per CDR3 protein. Here the sample spans approximately 300,000 distinct CDR3 sequences, 25% to 30% being singletons. Germline trimming cut 2 bases from V and 2 bases from J; bases unmatched to any gene: 8. Germline-derived CDR1 and CDR2 are SGHRS and YFSETQ. The CDR3 runs 17 residues. With respect to this clonotype: Its antigen is currently unknown.

J is TRBJ2-3 and V is TRBV5-1; the match to TRBD2 covers 10 bases. The input for sequencing was cultured PBMCs, taken from culture after CMV antigen stimulation. The receptor comes from a human donor in good health (CMV status not recorded). Some clones in this sample may be carry-over from other donors' samples. The CDR3 bases are TGCGCCAGCAGCTTCCGGGTAGCGGGGGGATACACAGATACGCAGTATTTT. This codes for CASSFRVAGGYTDTQYF.